This TCR beta chain was recorded in a study of radiotherapy plus CTLA-4 blockade in lung cancer. Study context: Objective responses were observed in 15% to 20% of patients, and disease control was achieved by roughly 30%.

Sequenced by immunoSEQ multiplex PCR; TCRdb stores in-frame clones only, minus some. The table has just under 60,000 clones, about 72% seen once. V lost 5 bases and J lost 6, with 12 bases in between. Looked up from germline, CDR1 is SGHTA and CDR2 is FQGTGA. The CDR3 sequence is 13 residues long. Findings of the study overall: Interferon-beta, together with early blood T cell clone dynamics, reportedly best predicted response. Researchers report tumor-derived TCR clones expanding in blood after radiotherapy plus ipilimumab.

As concerns this clone: Its cognate antigen is unknown.

With ipilimumab providing CTLA-4 blockade, focal radiation was administered to patients who had chemo-refractory metastatic non-small-cell lung cancer. The V gene is TRBV7-3, the J gene TRBJ2-3; TRBD1 might be the D (6 bases). Specimen: peripheral blood, collected from a patient treated with radiotherapy plus ipilimumab. The receptor was isolated from a human donor with non-small cell lung cancer whose response to radiotherapy plus ipilimumab could not be evaluated. The CDR3 loop is CASSLDRSDTQYF. DNA of the CDR3: TGTGCCAGCAGCCTAGACAGGTCCGATACGCAGTATTTT.